This record concerns one T cell receptor (beta chain) sequence. The specificity of this receptor is unknown. Libraries were made using the immunoSEQ multiplex PCR assay. A mixture of 60 forward primers for TCR Vbeta segments and 13 reverse primers for TCR Jbeta segments was used in the multiplex PCR. The CDR3 region of rearranged TCR beta genes was amplified from genomic DNA with a multiplex PCR assay. The Illumina HiSeq System was used to sequence the amplified TCR beta libraries as 87-base-pair reads. In the original analysis: In a later analysis, tens of millions of unique TCR beta chains were counted across the roughly 670 repertoires, and roughly 11 million of these chains were shared by at least two donors. To remove PCR and sequencing errors, raw reads were error-corrected and collapsed into unique sequences using a nearest-neighbor algorithm that merged closely related sequences. CDR3 sequences were aligned to IMGT reference sequences to assign V, D and J gene segments. For a sequence to be retained, a match of at least six nucleotides was required to both a V gene segment and a J gene segment. A rearrangement counted as productive if the CDR3 had no stop codons and remained in frame with V and J, and every other rearrangement counted as non-productive. Following IMGT convention, CDR3 was defined as the stretch from the second conserved V-encoded cysteine up to the conserved J-encoded phenylalanine. In an earlier analysis of around 600 of the donors, sequences lacking an unambiguous match to a single V gene segment were excluded. An earlier analysis of some 500 of the donors classified V segments as functional when productive rearrangements were above 56.7% and as segregating when the standard deviation between donors was above 5%. A statistical classification framework was built for diagnosing cytomegalovirus status from the catalog of TCR beta chain sequences. V and J gene assignment, in a later analysis, came from comparing TCR nucleotide sequences with IMGT/GENE-DB human TR gene sequences. Using the TCRdist pipeline, a later analysis assigned CDR3 sequences along with most-parsimonious VDJ recombination scenarios. A later analysis defined each TCR beta chain by its CDR3 amino acid sequence plus V-gene family, and excluded reads lacking a unique V-gene family. A later analysis removed 592 highly shared, low-generation-probability nucleotide sequences to deal with suspected cross-contamination and a sequencing artifact. A later analysis calculated a clonal expansion index for each public chain from normalized within-repertoire ranks of inferred template counts. Generation probabilities in a later analysis came from a VDJ recombination model fitted to out-of-frame rearrangements, and those results were checked against IGoR. Hypergeometric tests were used in a later analysis to score TCR-TCR, TCR-HLA and TCR-CMV co-occurrence, with a repertoire-size bias correction applied to the TCR pairs. A later analysis estimated false discovery rates by permuting HLA or CMV assignments 20 times. A later analysis grouped co-occurring TCRs with DBSCAN, adding TCRdist sequence similarity when clustering within HLA-allele-positive subsets. Co-occurrence clustering excluded repertoires with fewer than 30,000 or more than 120,000 public chains, plus five with anomalous nucleotide sharing. What TCRdb holds here is the immuneACCESS table cut down to in-frame rearrangements. Part of the clones is not present; checked against another copy, under half of the missing clones reflect an unresolved V gene, and the others are unexplained. V and J calls and clone size are as listed in that table; D and trimming were resolved from the DNA. The table for this sample shows 150,000 or so clones. The ten largest clonotypes hold around 1.2% of the sample.

The CDR3, from cysteine to phenylalanine, totals 14 residues. Only the CDR3 region is kept as DNA, spanning 42 bases read in frame from base 1. According to the germline V gene, CDR1 reads SGHTA and CDR2 reads FQGNSA. The junction shows trimming of 3 bases on V and 1 base on J, plus 9 bases between the germline ends. The cohort comprised 666 healthy bone marrow donors. Cohort members were all nominally healthy when sampled, although unrecorded immune exposures were likely present. The donor was CMV seronegative and belonged to the group of 350 or so seronegative cohort members. A peripheral blood sample was collected from each donor, and TCR beta sequencing was performed on peripheral blood mononuclear cells. The Qiagen DNeasy Blood Extraction Kit was used to extract genomic DNA from the blood cell samples. This specimen belongs to a study of cytomegalovirus exposure and HLA in healthy donors (dated by TCRdb to 2015 to 2018). With regard to the full study: In an earlier analysis of fewer than 750 of the donors, approximately 260 Gb of sequence data and 100 million or so unique TCR beta sequences from approximately 180 million T cells were reported. In addition to the first cohort of 650 to 800 subjects, a separate validation cohort of 120 different subjects was used. Across 398 genotyped donors of the cohort, an average of roughly 250,000 unique TCR beta nucleotide sequences per donor were sequenced, and 15% to 20% of those sequences were non-productive. The number of typed donors differed by locus: about 620-630 for A, B, C, DRB1 and DQB1; some 540 for DQA1; fewer than 610 for DPA1; and some 430 for DPB1. The aim of the study was to test whether cataloging public T cell receptors could identify signatures of past pathogen exposure. Donor age, sex, ethnicity and CMV serostatus were collected together with the repertoire data. All discovery cohort repertoires had been generated on a single sequencing platform. Several DR-DQ haplotypes were handled as single units for association and clustering because linkage in the cohort was strong. Approximately 300 gigabases of sequencing data and tens of millions of unique TCR sequences were included in an early release covering over 600 HLA-typed donors. The genetic ancestry cluster associated with self-reported Caucasian donors included approximately 85% of the roughly 360 genotyped donors. Genome-wide SNP genotypes for about 65% of the roughly 700 donors were used in a later genetic analysis, which treated that subset as a discovery cohort. In a later analysis, previously published TCR beta repertoires from about 640 donors were re-analyzed and high-resolution HLA genotyping was added so that TCR occurrence patterns could be studied. To decide whether each TCR beta V gene segment behaved as functional or pseudogenic, an earlier analysis of some 600 of the donors relied on high-throughput TCR beta sequencing. The T cell repertoires of 550 to 850 subjects were profiled by immunosequencing and related to cytomegalovirus serostatus. Class I and class II HLA loci were covered by the typing at four-digit resolution. In the later analysis, no new phenotypic data were used to find candidate immune exposures; instead, reliance was placed on TCR beta sequences and their occurrence across donors. To predict cytomegalovirus infection status, the study combined high-throughput TCR immunosequencing, statistical association of individual TCRs with disease status, and machine learning. The paper as a whole reports these results and caveats: A later analysis associated 17,000 or so TCR beta sequences with specific HLA alleles at a false discovery rate of 0.05. While some public TCRs were present in many individuals, most TCR sequences turned up only very rarely across donors. In a later analysis, HLA-associated TCR beta chains showed more clonal expansion and lower generation probabilities than non-associated chains that were equally common. Broadly in line with IMGT annotations, most TCR beta V segments showed up in productive rearrangements about 87% or about 30% of the time in an earlier analysis of a few hundred of the donors. Some IMGT-functional V segments, including TRBV6-2 and TRBV6-3, could not be distinguished by the 87-base-pair reads and were therefore excluded. Several of the top co-occurrence clusters appeared to be linked to parvovirus B19, influenza, CMV and Epstein-Barr virus, according to a later analysis. The classifier was reported to diagnose cytomegalovirus status with high specificity and sensitivity in both the original cohort and the validation cohort. A further reported finding was that TCR beta sequences accurately predicted the HLA-A and HLA-B alleles for most subjects in the first cohort. Presence/absence analyses assumed roughly uniform sequencing depth across donors, an assumption that may not hold. Strong co-occurrence of HLA alleles, especially DR and DQ, made assigning TCR associations to individual alleles difficult. Linkage disequilibrium might explain the correlated functional status among segregating V segments, but an unknown experimental factor could not be excluded. In a later analysis, the rate of TCR association differed among HLA loci, with DRB1 alleles having the most associated TCRs and HLA-C alleles having the fewest. It was suggested by the authors that the approach could potentially be generalized to other disease states and immunological phenotypes. A few of the identified cytomegalovirus-associated TCR beta chains were confirmed in vitro to be specific for cytomegalovirus antigens. This cohort had only TCR beta chains sequenced, and the lack of alpha or paired-chain data limited which features could be detected. Because counts were too low, 15 or so rarely observed V segments, including chromosome 9 orphons, were excluded from the earlier analysis of 587 of the donors. According to a later analysis, most CMV-associated TCR beta chains appeared to be HLA-restricted, and the HLA associations seemed to be driven largely by CMV exposure. The study gave a list of 150 to 200 TCR beta chains associated with cytomegalovirus. Because some donors lacked HLA typing at each locus, the association tests relied only on the typed subset. The only immune exposure information available for the cohort was CMV serostatus. An association between a missense DCLRE1C variant and V-gene and J-gene trimming of TCR beta chains was found in a later genetic analysis and replicated in an independent cohort. According to a later genetic analysis, donors in an Asian-associated ancestry cluster had fewer N-insertions in productive TCRs than the roughly 670-donor mean. A group of highly shared sequence variants was considered likely to be a technical artifact of the sequencing pipeline.

This sequence uses TRBV7-2 and TRBJ2-5; TRBD2 is perhaps the D gene, given 5 matching bases. This sequence was found in a woman aged 60-75 years in good health and CMV-seronegative. The sequenced sample consisted of PBMCs. In nucleotide form, the sequence is TGTGCCAGCAGCTTGAGCGGCTTCCAAGAGACCCAGTACTTC. It is translated as CASSLSGFQETQYF.